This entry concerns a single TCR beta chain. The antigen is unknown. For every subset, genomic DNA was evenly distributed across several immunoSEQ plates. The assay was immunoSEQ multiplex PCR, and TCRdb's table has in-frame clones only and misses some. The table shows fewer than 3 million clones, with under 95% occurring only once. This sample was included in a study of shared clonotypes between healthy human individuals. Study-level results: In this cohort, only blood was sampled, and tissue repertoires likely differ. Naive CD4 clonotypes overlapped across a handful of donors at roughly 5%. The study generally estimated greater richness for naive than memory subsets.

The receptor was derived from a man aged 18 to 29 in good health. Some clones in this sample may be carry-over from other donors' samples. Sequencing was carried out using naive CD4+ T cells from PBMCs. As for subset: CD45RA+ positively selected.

CDR3 in amino acids: CASSSNQAPHTYEQYF. The CDR3 DNA follows: TGTGCCAGCAGTTCCAACCAGGCACCCCATACCTACGAGCAGTACTTC. The J gene is TRBJ2-7, the V gene TRBV28, with D uncertain. The CDR3 is 16 amino acids. The V and J ends lost 4 bases and 2 bases respectively, with 18 bases between them. The germline gives CDR1 MDHEN, CDR2 SYDVKM.